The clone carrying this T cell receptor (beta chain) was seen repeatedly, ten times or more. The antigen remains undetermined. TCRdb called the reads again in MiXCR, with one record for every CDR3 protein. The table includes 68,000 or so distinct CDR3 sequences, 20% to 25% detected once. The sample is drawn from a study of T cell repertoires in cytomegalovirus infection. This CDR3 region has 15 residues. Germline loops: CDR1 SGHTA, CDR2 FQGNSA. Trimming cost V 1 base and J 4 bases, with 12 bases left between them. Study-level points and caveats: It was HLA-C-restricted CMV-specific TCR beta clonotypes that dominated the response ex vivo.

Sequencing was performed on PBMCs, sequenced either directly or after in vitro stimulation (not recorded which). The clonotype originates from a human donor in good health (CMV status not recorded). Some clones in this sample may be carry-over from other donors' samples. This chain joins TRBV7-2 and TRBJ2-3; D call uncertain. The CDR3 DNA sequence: TGTGCCAGCAGCTTAGAGTCTTCGCAAGCAGATACGCAGTATTTT. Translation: CASSLESSQADTQYF. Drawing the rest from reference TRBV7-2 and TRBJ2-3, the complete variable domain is GAGVSQSPSNKVTEKGKDVELRCDPISGHTALYWYRQSLGQGLEFLIYFQGNSAPDKSGLPSDRFSAERTGGSVSTLTIQRTQQEDSAVYLCASSLESSQADTQYFGPGTRLTVL.